This T cell receptor beta chain was obtained from a study of blood T cells in healthy people across ages (dated by TCRdb to between 2015 and 2016). For context, the study as a whole: In model experiments, template switching captured roughly one uniquely barcoded TCR beta cDNA molecule for every two T cells. The study measured age-related changes in TCR beta repertoire diversity using deep sequencing normalized with unique cDNA molecular identifiers. The donors were divided into four age groups: young (average around 15 years), middle-aged (about 40), aged (around 67) and long-lived (about 90). To avoid experimental bias, donors of different ages were spread randomly across the sequencing lanes. For two donors (one aged 18 to 29 and one aged 80 or older), the study analyzed two additional independent replicas of 1 million unique cDNA reads from the same blood draw. Broader findings and caveats from the paper: Estimates of total diversity based on one million sequenced T cells were regarded as lower bounds and as underestimates. Because the CMV infection status of the donors was unknown, age-related changes in expanded clonotypes may potentially have been confounded. Compared with the aged group, more naive CD4+ T cells, fewer expanded clones and increased TCR diversity were shown by the long-lived group, suggesting age selection. The percentage of naive T cells measured by flow cytometry correlated strongly with observed TCR beta diversity. Since profiling was done on bulk unsorted PBMCs, naive and antigen-experienced compartments could not be conclusively compared. Observed TCR beta diversity per million T cells fell roughly linearly with age, and a significant reduction was already apparent by age roughly 40.

The protocol used for the library was 5' RACE. Sequencing was performed on an Illumina HiSeq 2500. A second PCR of roughly 7 to 12 cycles was performed with a sample-barcoded 5' primer and a J-beta primer mix. A unique molecular identifier was introduced onto each TCR beta cDNA molecule by a template-switch 5' adaptor carrying 12 random nucleotides. Each sample yielded at least 2.5 million CDR3-containing paired-end reads. All of the RNA was converted into first-strand cDNA using the Mint cDNA synthesis kit, with a TRBC-specific oligonucleotide serving as the primer. Following uracil-DNA glycosylase treatment, all cDNA underwent a first 18-cycle PCR with the universal primers M1SS and BC2_uni_R. The authors processed their data as follows. Normalization of each sample was performed by random selection of 1 million high-quality reads, each carrying a distinct molecular identifier. Reads sharing molecular identifiers were discarded rather than binned into consensus sequences. CDR3 identification, clonotype clustering and error correction used MiTCR with a Q25 quality threshold and the strictest error-elimination algorithm. Lower-bound total TCR beta diversity was estimated with a nonparametric unseen species model using Euler transformation. The public reads were run again by TCRdb, first through fastp at Q25 and then through MiXCR, and only productive beta chains were kept. One record per CDR3 amino acid sequence lists the most common genes and DNA. The authors' filters were not applied to this entry. The sample yields about 800,000 distinct CDR3 sequences; 58% were counted once. The top ten hold roughly 22% of the sample.

The approximately 40 donors, aged 6 to 90 years, were systemically healthy Caucasian individuals from Russia. Around 10 milliliters of peripheral blood were collected from each donor into EDTA-treated Vacutainer tubes. Ficoll-Paque density-gradient centrifugation was used to isolate PBMCs, with at least 7 million per sample. Trizol reagent was used to extract total RNA from PBMCs, with at least 5.5 micrograms per sample. For every donor, an aliquot of PBMCs went through flow cytometry to measure the percentages of naive CD45RAhigh/CD27high T cells. This clonotype was detected only once. What this receptor recognizes is not known. Within one base of it there is no much larger clone, and no base qualities were kept. V is clipped by 7 bases and J by 5 bases, and the sequence between their germline boundaries is 12 bases long. CDR3 length: 12 amino acids, cysteine to phenylalanine. The only DNA kept is the CDR3, 36 bases in frame from the first base. As encoded in the germline V gene, CDR1 is SQVTM while CDR2 is ANQGSEA.

This chain is built from TRBV29-1 and TRBJ1-5; the best D guess is TRBD1, with 6 bases matching. The receptor was isolated from a man younger than 40 in good health. Sequencing was performed on blood. The CDR3 sequence is CSGITGYQPQHF. The DNA reads as follows: TGCAGCGGTATAACAGGGTATCAGCCCCAGCATTTT.